Sequencing of this T cell receptor beta chain was carried out in a study of CD4 T cells in relation to SARS-CoV-2 and coronaviruses. Some clones are missing from TCRdb's copy, which holds only in-frame ones; the method was immunoSEQ multiplex PCR. The sample has about 41,000 clones, over 75% seen once; the top ten hold over 0.95%. Points on this clone: What it binds is unknown.

V lost 2 bases, J lost 1 base, and 3 bases stayed unmatched. Germline CDR1 is SEHNR and CDR2 is FQNEAQ (reference sequence). The CDR3 contains 15 residues. Input material: naive CD4+ T cells from PBMCs, cultured in vitro. The sample's subset: naive CD4+ T cells isolated by negative enrichment. This chain connects TRBV7-9 to TRBJ2-3; the match to TRBD2 covers 7 bases. The TCR was taken from an adult with COVID-19. The CDR3 reads CASSLSGEGTDTQYF. CDR3 DNA sequence: TGTGCCAGCAGCTTAAGCGGGGAGGGCACAGATACGCAGTATTTT.